One sample yielded the 30 T cell receptor beta chains listed below, sequenced in a study of T cells in localized non-small cell lung cancer. Assay used: immunoSEQ multiplex PCR; TCRdb lists only in-frame clones, some missing. The sample contains roughly 15,000 clones, 90% of which appear only once. The sequencing used peripheral blood mononuclear cells, collected before any cancer treatment. These receptors came from a woman aged 40-75 years with stage III lung adenocarcinoma.

V is TRBV7-3 and J is TRBJ1-2; 10 nucleotides align to TRBD1. The CDR3 spans 15 residues. V dropped 2 bases and J dropped 1; count of bases not matched to a gene: 1. Germline V lookup: CDR1 SGHTA, CDR2 FQGTGA. CDR3 sequence (DNA): TGTGCCAGCAGCTTAGGACAGGGGGTTAACTATGGCTACACCTTC. Translation: CASSLGQGVNYGYTF.

This clone showed up just once. V gene TRBV5-1 combines with J gene TRBJ1-5; D not certain. This CDR3 spans 16 amino acids. CDR1 is SGHRS and CDR2 is YFSETQ in the germline V gene. V lost 0 bases and J lost 6, with 16 bases in between. The CDR3 DNA sequence: TGCGCCAGCAGCTTGGACGGGATCCTAGGGAGTCAGCCCCAGCATTTT. This codes for CASSLDGILGSQPQHF.

The V call is TRBV10-3, the J call TRBJ2-1; 11 bases match TRBD2. This CDR3 is 17 amino acids long. The junction had 14 bases not matched to a gene; V was cut back by 4 bases and J by 9 bases. From germline, CDR1 is ENHRY and CDR2 SYGVKD. CDR3 in amino acids: CAISGSPSGGSRSEQFF. Written as DNA, the CDR3 is TGTGCCATCAGTGGCTCCCCTAGCGGGGGGAGTAGAAGTGAGCAGTTCTTC.

The chain couples TRBV6-5 to TRBJ2-5, with a tentative D call TRBD2 (5 bases). Per germline, CDR1 MNHEY and CDR2 SVGAGI. V was trimmed by 0 bases and J by 7 bases, leaving 18 bases between them. The CDR3 sequence is 16 residues long. The CDR3 sequence: CASSYSWGEGERTQYF. As DNA, the CDR3 is TGTGCCAGCAGTTACTCATGGGGAGAAGGAGAGCGGACCCAGTACTTC.

The chain carries TRBV18 and TRBJ2-7, with 7 bases that match TRBD1. The V gene end was trimmed by 5 bases and the J gene end by 0 bases; junction bases not matched to a gene: 10. The length of the CDR3 is 16 residues. Germline CDR1 reads KGHSH; CDR2 reads LQKENI. The CDR3 here is CASSATLRDSSYEQYF. CDR3 bases: TGTGCCAGCTCAGCTACCCTTCGGGACAGCTCCTACGAGCAGTACTTC.

This clone was detected only once. The V and J genes are TRBV7-9 and TRBJ2-3; D ambiguous. V was shortened by 6 bases and J by 2 bases, with 3 bases between the two germline ends. Germline loops: CDR1 SEHNR, CDR2 FQNEAQ (reference sequence). This CDR3 comprises 11 residues. Here the CDR3 DNA reads TGTGCCAGCAGTTCCACAGATACGCAGTATTTT. Encoded protein: CASSSTDTQYF.

V and J are TRBV28 and TRBJ1-2; TRBD1 matches 7 bases. The trim removed 5 bases at V and 4 bases at J, leaving 4 bases unmatched. In germline, CDR1 is MDHEN, CDR2 SYDVKM. There are 13 residues in the CDR3. The CDR3 DNA is TGTGCCAGCAGTCTAGGGGGCGGCTATGGCTACACCTTC. Its protein is CASSLGGGYGYTF.

The sample holds one count of this clone. The rearrangement joins TRBV28 to TRBJ1-2; D not certain. The CDR3 is 12 amino acids. The germline CDR1 and CDR2 sequences are MDHEN and SYDVKM. Trimming shortened V by 3 bases and J by 4 bases, and 6 bases separated the two germline ends. The CDR3 bases are TGTGCCAGCAGTTTCCGTAGCTATGGCTACACCTTC. It translates to CASSFRSYGYTF.

This sequence joins TRBV18 and TRBJ2-3, with a weak D call TRBD2 (6 bases). Germline values: CDR1 KGHSH, CDR2 LQKENI. The CDR3 has 15 residues. Trimming cost V 3 bases and J 0 bases, with 10 bases left between them. The CDR3, as DNA: TGTGCCAGCTCACCGGCGGGGACTAGCACAGATACGCAGTATTTT. Its translation is CASSPAGTSTDTQYF. Combining the CDR3 with reference TRBV18 and TRBJ2-3 gives the whole variable domain NAGVMQNPRHLVRRRGQEARLRCSPMKGHSHVYWYRQLPEEGLKFMVYLQKENIIDESGMPKERFSAEFPKEGPSILRIQQVVRGDSAAYFCASSPAGTSTDTQYFGPGTRLTVL.

To note about this clone: Different DNA sequences within this sample yield the same CDR3. V is TRBV27 and J is TRBJ2-3; D is perhaps TRBD2 (6 bases). This CDR3 contains 15 residues. Germline lookup yields CDR1 MNHEY and CDR2 SMNVEV (reference sequence). Trimming took 5 bases from V and 1 from J, leaving 13 bases between them. CDR3 protein: CASSPRGRGTDTQYF. DNA for the CDR3: TGTGCCAGCAGTCCGCGGGGAAGGGGCACAGATACGCAGTATTTT.

This chain links TRBV19 with TRBJ1-5; D is uncertain. V was pared by 7 bases and J by 5 bases, with 18 bases between. Germline V gene sequence: CDR1 LNHDA, CDR2 SQIVND (reference sequence). CDR3 length equals 15 residues. CDR3 DNA: TGTGCCAGTACTGGAATGGAGGGCCGGTATCAGCCCCAGCATTTT. Protein: CASTGMEGRYQPQHF.

This clone was recorded a few times. The V call is TRBV5-4, the J call TRBJ1-1, with D perhaps matching TRBD1 (5 bases). The CDR3 has 12 amino acids. Trimming removed 3 bases at V and 4 bases at J, with 7 bases between. Looked up from germline, CDR1 is SGHNT and CDR2 is YYREEE (reference sequence). The CDR3 coding sequence is TGTGCCAGCAGCTGGGGGAGCACTGAAGCTTTCTTT. Protein sequence: CASSWGSTEAFF.

J is TRBJ2-1 and V is TRBV29-1, with 10 bases fitting TRBD1. Trimming at V came to 6 bases and at J to 8 bases, leaving 22 bases not matched to a gene. This CDR3 is 18 amino acids long. Germline V CDR1 and CDR2: SQVTM, ANQGSEA. CDR3 in amino acids: CSVYGRAPGQGSRYEQFF. Here the CDR3 DNA reads TGCAGCGTCTACGGGAGGGCTCCGGGACAGGGGAGTAGGTATGAGCAGTTCTTC.

V is TRBV7-2 and J is TRBJ2-3; 10 nucleotides line up with TRBD2. Germline trimming cut 8 bases from V and 1 base from J; bases unmatched to any gene: 6. Per germline, CDR1 SGHTA and CDR2 FQGNSA. The CDR3 has 15 amino acids. The CDR3 spells CASLRGLAGTDTQYF. The CDR3 coding sequence is TGTGCCAGCCTCCGTGGACTAGCGGGCACAGATACGCAGTATTTT.

The sample holds one count of this clone. The chain joins TRBV5-1 to TRBJ2-3, with 8 bases identical to TRBD2. J lost 2 bases, V lost 0 bases, and 8 bases had no gene match. The CDR3 contains 17 residues. Germline loops: CDR1 SGHRS, CDR2 YFSETQ. This CDR3 reads CASSLVPAGAPTDTQYF. In DNA, the CDR3 is TGCGCCAGCAGCTTGGTTCCAGCGGGGGCCCCCACAGATACGCAGTATTTT.

The rearrangement uses TRBV19 and TRBJ2-6, with D perhaps TRBD2 (5 bases). The germline CDR1 and CDR2 sequences are LNHDA and SQIVND (reference sequence). V lost 5 bases and J 3 bases, leaving 5 bases between the germline ends. The CDR3 has 13 amino acids. The CDR3 coding sequence is TGTGCCAGTAGTGGAGGTGGGGCCAACGTCCTGACTTTC. Its translation: CASSGGGANVLTF.

This chain connects TRBV7-8 to TRBJ1-5, with D perhaps matching TRBD1 (5 bases). V was clipped by 2 bases and J by 3 bases, with 11 bases between them. Germline CDR1 SGHVS, CDR2 FQNEAQ. This CDR3 has 15 residues. CDR3 in amino acids: CASSLLVGDNQPQHF. The CDR3 nucleotides read TGTGCCAGCAGCTTATTGGTAGGGGACAATCAGCCCCAGCATTTT.

V gene TRBV5-1 combines with J gene TRBJ1-1; D not resolved. V lost 2 bases and J lost 1, with 12 bases in between. The CDR3 is 15 residues long. Germline loops: CDR1 SGHRS, CDR2 YFSETQ. CDR3 DNA sequence: TGCGCCAGCAGCTTAGACAAGCAGAGGAACACTGAAGCTTTCTTT. Translation: CASSLDKQRNTEAFF. The full variable domain, its missing parts supplied by reference TRBV5-1 and TRBJ1-1, is KAGVTQTPRYLIKTRGQQVTLSCSPISGHRSVSWYQQTPGQGLQFLFEYFSETQRNKGNFPGRFSGRQFSNSRSEMNVSTLELGDSALYLCASSLDKQRNTEAFFGQGTRLTVV.

V and J are TRBV7-2 and TRBJ2-5, with D possibly matching TRBD2 (6 bases). This CDR3 region has 11 residues. Germline V gene sequence: CDR1 SGHTA, CDR2 FQGNSA. The V and J ends lost 3 bases and 7 bases respectively, with 6 bases between them. CDR3 sequence (DNA): TGTGCCAGCAGCTTGGGGGGGACCCAGTACTTC. Translated, it gives CASSLGGTQYF.

V and J are TRBV6-5 and TRBJ2-1; D not resolved. Germline V gene lookup returns CDR1 MNHEY and CDR2 SVGAGI. Between the trimmed V and J ends, which lost 0 bases and 4 bases, there was a span of 7 bases. This CDR3 region has 14 residues. The CDR3 DNA follows: TGTGCCAGCAGTTACTCGACCTATTACAATGAGCAGTTCTTC. Amino acids: CASSYSTYYNEQFF.

The CDR3 DNA sequence: TGTGCCAGCAGCCCGACGACGGGAGGGAGCTCTGGAAACACCATATATTTT. It encodes CASSPTTGGSSGNTIYF. The chain combines TRBV4-2 with TRBJ1-3; unclear D gene. The CDR3 is 17 amino acids. The V end was cut by 4 bases, the J end by 0 bases, with 16 bases between. Germline assignment: CDR1 LGHNA and CDR2 YNFKEQ.

The V and J genes are TRBV4-3 and TRBJ2-3; D may be TRBD2 (6 bases). The CDR3 totals 15 residues. CDR1 is LGHNA, CDR2 YSLEER, per germline. The ends were cut back, 1 base at V and 6 bases at J, with 14 bases in the middle. The CDR3 coding sequence is TGCGCCAGCAGCCAAGCGGGACTGGGGGTGGATACGCAGTATTTT. This sequence encodes CASSQAGLGVDTQYF.

The gene calls are TRBV5-1 and TRBJ2-7, with D maybe TRBD2 (7 bases). The length of the CDR3 is 15 residues. V dropped 3 bases and J dropped 4 bases, with 17 bases sitting between them. From germline, CDR1 is SGHRS and CDR2 YFSETQ. The CDR3, as DNA: TGCGCCAGCAGCTACAATTTGGGGGGGCAATACGAGCAGTACTTC. As protein: CASSYNLGGQYEQYF.

CDR3 sequence: CASSLARGELFF. The DNA of the CDR3 is TGTGCCAGCAGCTTGGCCAGGGGGGAGCTGTTTTTT. The rearrangement uses TRBV5-4 and TRBJ2-2; no firm D call. Per the germline V gene, CDR1 is SGHNT and CDR2 is YYREEE (reference sequence). The V gene lost 0 bases and the J gene lost 8 bases, with 5 bases spanning the gap. The CDR3 runs 12 residues.

In its sample, this clone ranks as medium-sized. Here the CDR3 reads CASSSKAGVYNEQFF. The DNA for the CDR3 is TGTGCCAGCAGCTCAAAGGCGGGAGTCTACAATGAGCAGTTCTTC. The V call is TRBV11-2, the J call TRBJ2-1, with 7 bases that match TRBD2. This CDR3 region has 15 residues. CDR1 and CDR2 from the germline V gene are SGHAT and FQNNGV. V gave up 4 bases and J gave up 3 bases; unmatched junction bases: 6.

This clone was counted a single time. This CDR3 reads CASSSGSSGANVLTF. The CDR3 DNA reads as TGTGCCAGCAGCTCCGGGAGCTCTGGGGCCAACGTCCTGACTTTC. The chain combines TRBV7-2 with TRBJ2-6; D is perhaps TRBD2 (6 bases). The germline V gene has CDR1 SGHTA and CDR2 FQGNSA. The CDR3 is made up of 15 amino acids. The V and J ends lost 4 bases and 0 bases respectively, with 7 bases between them.

The V call is TRBV6-5, the J call TRBJ2-1; D is undetermined. The V gene lost 8 bases and the J gene lost 5 bases, with 7 bases spanning the gap. CDR3 length: 11 residues. CDR1 is MNHEY and CDR2 is SVGAGI in the germline V gene. CDR3 residues: CASWNNNEQFF. As DNA, the CDR3 is TGTGCCAGCTGGAACAACAATGAGCAGTTCTTC.

In this sample, this clone turned up once. The chain is built from TRBV7-2 and TRBJ2-2, with 7 bases lining up with TRBD1. Germline values: CDR1 SGHTA, CDR2 FQGNSA. This CDR3 is built from 15 residues. The ends lost 3 bases at V and 0 bases at J; junction bases unmatched: 1. This CDR3 reads CASSLTGTNTGELFF. CDR3 coding DNA: TGTGCCAGCAGCTTGACAGGGACGAACACCGGGGAGCTGTTTTTT. Full variable domain (outside the CDR3, taken from reference TRBV7-2 and TRBJ2-2): GAGVSQSPSNKVTEKGKDVELRCDPISGHTALYWYRQSLGQGLEFLIYFQGNSAPDKSGLPSDRFSAERTGGSVSTLTIQRTQQEDSAVYLCASSLTGTNTGELFFGEGSRLTVL.

The chain employs TRBV18 and TRBJ2-1; tentative D call: TRBD1 (6 bases). Looked up from germline, CDR1 is KGHSH and CDR2 is LQKENI. This CDR3 is built from 14 residues. The V end was cut by 6 bases, the J end by 9 bases, with 18 bases between. CDR3 region: CASSTGSQAVEQFF. The CDR3 DNA reads TGTGCCAGCTCCACAGGGTCACAGGCGGTTGAGCAGTTCTTC.

The rearrangement links TRBV19 to TRBJ2-3, with 7 positions matching TRBD2. The germline CDR1 and CDR2 sequences are LNHDA and SQIVND (reference sequence). The V segment lost 7 bases and the J segment 4 bases; nucleotides outside the gene matches: 8. This CDR3 spans 14 amino acids. The CDR3 DNA sequence: TGTGCCAGTAAATTGGCGGGAGTCCCAGATACGCAGTATTTT. It specifies CASKLAGVPDTQYF.